One sample yielded the 29 T cell receptor beta chains listed below, sequenced in a study of blood T cell repertoires in COVID-19. Clones were read by immunoSEQ multiplex PCR, and TCRdb kept only the in-frame ones, dropping some. The sample records a few hundred thousand clones, about nine tenths being singletons. The sequenced material came from peripheral blood. The receptors were sampled from an older woman with acute or convalescent COVID-19.

This chain connects TRBV28 to TRBJ1-5; 7 bases are a match to TRBD1. J lost 0 bases, V lost 5 bases, and 7 bases had no gene match. This CDR3 has 16 residues. In germline, CDR1 is MDHEN, CDR2 SYDVKM. CDR3: CASSQGQFYSNQPQHF. The CDR3 DNA reads as TGTGCCAGCAGTCAGGGACAGTTTTATAGCAATCAGCCCCAGCATTTT.

About this clone: The same CDR3 arises from other DNA sequences in this sample as well. V and J are TRBV12-3 or TRBV12-4 and TRBJ2-2; tentative D call: TRBD1 (6 bases). The CDR3 is 13 amino acids. Trimming removed 6 bases from V and 4 bases from J, with 9 bases in between. The CDR3 sequence is CASSSQGTGELFF. DNA for the CDR3: TGTGCCAGCAGCTCACAGGGCACCGGGGAGCTGTTTTTT.

V and J are TRBV7-3 and TRBJ2-2; tentatively, D is TRBD1 (6 bases). CDR1 and CDR2 (germline): SGHTA, FQGTGA. Trimming stripped 1 base from V and 6 bases from J, with 9 bases between. The CDR3 totals 14 residues. CDR3 loop: CASSLIGGPGELFF. Here the CDR3 DNA reads TGTGCCAGCAGCTTAATTGGGGGCCCCGGGGAGCTGTTTTTT. The variable domain in full, with the rest retrieved from reference TRBV7-3 and TRBJ2-2, is GAGVSQTPSNKVTEKGKYVELRCDPISGHTALYWYRQSLGQGPEFLIYFQGTGAADDSGLPNDRFFAVRPEGSVSTLKIQRTERGDSAVYLCASSLIGGPGELFFGEGSRLTVL.

The chain carries TRBV19 and TRBJ2-7; 8 bases match TRBD1. V lost 3 bases to trimming and J lost 5 bases; unmatched junction nucleotides: 6. The CDR3 is 14 amino acids. Germline V gene lookup returns CDR1 LNHDA and CDR2 SQIVND (reference sequence). CDR3 sequence (DNA): TGTGCCAGTAGTATCAGGGGACAGGATGACGAGCAGTACTTC. Encoded protein: CASSIRGQDDEQYF.

V is TRBV19 and J is TRBJ2-1; 12 bases line up with TRBD2. Germline V gene data show CDR1 as LNHDA and CDR2 as SQIVND (reference sequence). Unmatched junction bases numbered 15, after V lost 3 bases and J lost 9 bases. CDR3 length equals 18 residues. The CDR3 protein is CASSILRLAGVRRVEQFF. Here the CDR3 DNA reads TGTGCCAGTAGTATTTTAAGACTAGCGGGAGTGCGTAGAGTTGAGCAGTTCTTC.

This chain connects TRBV7-3 to TRBJ2-3; 10 nucleotides agree with TRBD2. The ends lost 5 bases at V and 6 bases at J; junction bases unmatched: 14. The CDR3 spans 17 residues. Germline V gene sequence: CDR1 SGHTA, CDR2 FQGTGA. The CDR3 loop is CASSPYREAGGLDTQYF. The DNA for the CDR3 is TGTGCCAGCAGCCCCTATCGAGAAGCGGGAGGGCTGGATACGCAGTATTTT. Filled out from reference TRBV7-3 and TRBJ2-3, the complete variable domain reads GAGVSQTPSNKVTEKGKYVELRCDPISGHTALYWYRQSLGQGPEFLIYFQGTGAADDSGLPNDRFFAVRPEGSVSTLKIQRTERGDSAVYLCASSPYREAGGLDTQYFGPGTRLTVL.

The V call is TRBV4-3, the J call TRBJ2-1; a possible D gene is TRBD2 (6 bases). Germline CDR1 and CDR2: LGHNA and YSLEER. The CDR3 runs 14 residues. Trimming pared 2 bases from V and 6 bases from J, leaving 11 bases between. This CDR3 is CASSQPGTANEQFF. In DNA form, the CDR3 reads TGCGCCAGCAGCCAACCCGGGACTGCCAATGAGCAGTTCTTC.

The chain links TRBV7-9 to TRBJ2-5; 9 bases line up with TRBD1. The trim removed 8 bases at V and 4 bases at J, leaving 14 bases unmatched. The CDR3 has 16 residues. CDR1 and CDR2 from the germline V gene are SEHNR and FQNEAQ (reference sequence). CDR3 in amino acids: CASDDRGVSWGETQYF. DNA of the CDR3: TGTGCCAGCGACGACAGGGGGGTGTCATGGGGAGAGACCCAGTACTTC.

This clone was detected only once. V usage is TRBV5-1 and J usage is TRBJ1-1; tentative D call: TRBD1 (5 bases). This CDR3 has 14 residues. CDR1 and CDR2 from the germline V gene are SGHRS and YFSETQ. Trimming took 0 bases from V and 5 from J, leaving 11 bases between them. The CDR3 DNA sequence: TGCGCCAGCAGCTTGGCCTGGGAGGGGACTGAAGCTTTCTTT. Translated: CASSLAWEGTEAFF.

DNA for the CDR3: TGTGCCAGCAGCGTAACGGGACAGGACAATGAGCAGTTCTTC. Translation: CASSVTGQDNEQFF. The chain combines TRBV9 with TRBJ2-1; 8 bases match TRBD1. J lost 5 bases, V lost 1 base, and 2 bases had no gene match. The CDR3 is 14 amino acids. Germline V gene data show CDR1 as SGDLS and CDR2 as YYNGEE.

This clone was seen a single time. The rearrangement joins TRBV5-4 to TRBJ2-1; D is unclear. Per germline, CDR1 SGHNT and CDR2 YYREEE (reference sequence). This CDR3 is built from 13 residues. V lost 2 bases to trimming and J lost 7 bases, with 10 bases between them. This CDR3 is CASSFLTPNEQFF. CDR3 in DNA: TGTGCCAGCAGCTTCTTGACTCCGAATGAGCAGTTCTTC.

With regard to this clone: Other DNA sequences from this sample encode an identical CDR3 as well. This CDR3 is CASSLAGNQPQHF. CDR3 sequence (DNA): TGCGCCAGCAGCTTGGCAGGCAATCAGCCCCAGCATTTT. The V call is TRBV5-1, the J call TRBJ1-5; D is ambiguous. The length of the CDR3 is 13 residues. CDR1 and CDR2 from the germline V gene are SGHRS and YFSETQ. V lost 0 bases and J lost 2, with 3 bases in between.

This chain connects TRBV7-6 to TRBJ2-5; the D gene is possibly TRBD2 (7 bases). CDR3 length: 16 amino acids. Germline V gives CDR1 SGHVS, CDR2 FNYEAQ. V was shortened by 5 bases and J by 2 bases, with 18 bases between the two germline ends. Written as DNA, the CDR3 is TGTGCCAGCAGCCCGGGGGCGGGGGCGAGGCAAGAGACCCAGTACTTC. This translates into CASSPGAGARQETQYF.

The rearrangement joins TRBV28 to TRBJ1-5, with TRBD1 as a possible D gene (6 bases). Trimming shortened V by 8 bases and J by 4 bases, and 15 bases separated the two germline ends. The CDR3 covers 14 residues. CDR1 MDHEN and CDR2 SYDVKM come from the germline V gene. CDR3 nucleotide sequence: TGTGCCAGCGTATTCCGGGACACAAATCAGCCCCAGCATTTT. As protein: CASVFRDTNQPQHF. The full variable domain, with the rest looked up from reference TRBV28 and TRBJ1-5, is DVKVTQSSRYLVKRTGEKVFLECVQDMDHENMFWYRQDPGLGLRLIYFSYDVKMKEKGDIPEGYSVSREKKERFSLILESASTNQTSMYLCASVFRDTNQPQHFGDGTRLSIL.

The chain joins TRBV3-1 (or the pseudogene TRBV3-2) to TRBJ1-6; no clear D gene. The CDR3 consists of 13 residues. Germline V gene sequence: CDR1 LGHDT, CDR2 YNNKEL (reference sequence). V was trimmed by 4 bases and J by 9 bases, leaving 10 bases between them. The CDR3 reads CASSPNRGSPLHF. For the CDR3, the DNA is TGTGCCAGCAGCCCAAACCGAGGTTCACCCCTCCACTTT.

This rearrangement joins TRBV20-1 to TRBJ1-1, with D perhaps TRBD1 (6 bases). This CDR3 has 13 amino acids. Germline CDR1 DFQATT, CDR2 SNEGSKA (reference sequence). V shed 3 bases and J shed 1 base, with 9 bases lying between them. CDR3 protein: CSASPTGNTEAFF. CDR3 nucleotides: TGCAGTGCTAGTCCGACAGGGAACACTGAAGCTTTCTTT.

The chain carries TRBV5-4 and TRBJ1-2; no clear D gene. V lost 0 bases to trimming and J lost 2 bases, with 11 bases between them. In germline, CDR1 is SGHNT, CDR2 YYREEE (reference sequence). The CDR3 has 15 residues. The CDR3 region has the DNA TGTGCCAGCAGCTTGGCCCGGACGGGGAACTATGGCTACACCTTC. Amino acids: CASSLARTGNYGYTF.

The chain uses TRBV7-3 and TRBJ2-7; 9 bases are shared with TRBD1. Germline V gene lookup returns CDR1 SGHTA and CDR2 FQGTGA. There are 13 residues in the CDR3. With 4 bases clipped from V and 3 bases from J, the junction kept 1 base outside the gene matches. Here the CDR3 DNA reads TGTGCCAGCAGCTGGGGACAGGGCTACGAGCAGTACTTC. This translates into CASSWGQGYEQYF.

This chain links TRBV28 with TRBJ1-6; D gene ambiguous. Germline loops: CDR1 MDHEN, CDR2 SYDVKM. The CDR3 sequence is 10 residues long. V lost 3 bases and J 14 bases, leaving 5 bases between the germline ends. The CDR3 DNA reads TGTGCCAGCAGTTTTCAGTCCCTCCACTTT. Translation gives CASSFQSLHF. Looking up the rest from reference TRBV28 and TRBJ1-6 gives the full variable domain: DVKVTQSSRYLVKRTGEKVFLECVQDMDHENMFWYRQDPGLGLRLIYFSYDVKMKEKGDIPEGYSVSREKKERFSLILESASTNQTSMYLCASSFQSLHFGNGTRLTVT.

The rearrangement uses TRBV18 and TRBJ1-1, with a tentative D call TRBD1 (6 bases). Germline CDR1 is KGHSH and CDR2 is LQKENI. The CDR3 length is 14 residues. The ends were cut back, 4 bases at V and 5 bases at J, with 14 bases in the middle. This CDR3 is CASSLKTGNTEAFF. CDR3 bases: TGTGCCAGCTCACTCAAAACAGGGAATACTGAAGCTTTCTTT.

The J gene is TRBJ1-6, the V gene TRBV5-8; D is uncertain. The CDR3 contains 16 residues. Germline V gene sequence: CDR1 SGHTS, CDR2 YDEGEE. The ends were cut back, 0 bases at V and 0 bases at J, with 7 bases in the middle. The CDR3 bases are TGTGCCAGCAGCTTGGAAGGGAGCTCCTATAATTCACCCCTCCACTTT. As protein: CASSLEGSSYNSPLHF.

This chain joins TRBV15 and TRBJ2-3; 7 bases line up with TRBD2. Per germline, CDR1 LNHNV and CDR2 YYDKDF (reference sequence). This CDR3 is 13 amino acids long. J gave up 6 bases and V 5 bases, and 5 bases lay outside the gene matches. The CDR3 DNA sequence: TGTGCCACCAGCGTTCTAGCGGCGGATACGCAGTATTTT. Translation gives CATSVLAADTQYF.

The J gene is TRBJ1-2, the V gene TRBV2, with D possibly being TRBD1 (6 bases). Trimming took 2 bases from V and 4 from J, leaving 8 bases between them. The germline gives CDR1 SNHLY, CDR2 FYNNEI. The length of the CDR3 is 13 residues. DNA of the CDR3: TGTGCCAGCAGTGAACAGGGGCCCTATGGCTACACCTTC. Its translation: CASSEQGPYGYTF.

V usage is TRBV27 and J usage is TRBJ1-1; D uncertain. Trimming stripped 5 bases from V and 4 bases from J, with 8 bases between. This CDR3 has 12 residues. Germline assignment: CDR1 MNHEY and CDR2 SMNVEV (reference sequence). The CDR3 reads CASSLAGTEAFF. The CDR3 coding sequence is TGTGCCAGCAGTCTCGCGGGCACTGAAGCTTTCTTT.

The chain has TRBV3-1 (or the pseudogene TRBV3-2) and TRBJ2-1, with 14 bases identical to TRBD2. Germline CDR1 is LGHDT and CDR2 is YNNKEL (reference sequence). The CDR3 is 14 residues long. Trimming took 4 bases from V and 10 from J; bases not matched to a gene: 3. As DNA, the CDR3 is TGTGCCAGCAGCCGGACTAGCGGGGGGCAGGAGCAGTTCTTC. Its translation: CASSRTSGGQEQFF.

This chain uses TRBV5-1 with TRBJ2-1; no definite D call. CDR3 length equals 13 residues. CDR1 and CDR2 from the germline V gene are SGHRS and YFSETQ. The ends were cut back, 0 bases at V and 4 bases at J, with 5 bases in the middle. CDR3 bases: TGCGCCAGCAGCTTGGACCTATACAATGAGCAGTTCTTC. It yields the protein CASSLDLYNEQFF.

The chain is built from TRBV7-9 and TRBJ2-2; 7 bases line up with TRBD2. Unmatched junction bases numbered 7, after V lost 4 bases and J lost 2 bases. This CDR3 region has 16 residues. Germline V gene data show CDR1 as SEHNR and CDR2 as FQNEAQ (reference sequence). This chain's CDR3 is CASSSEGLVNTGELFF. The CDR3 DNA reads TGTGCCAGCAGCTCCGAAGGACTAGTTAACACCGGGGAGCTGTTTTTT.

This chain uses TRBV15 with TRBJ1-2, with D maybe TRBD1 (5 bases). CDR1 and CDR2 (germline): LNHNV, YYDKDF (reference sequence). The CDR3 loop spans 16 amino acids. Between the trimmed V and J ends, which lost 0 bases and 2 bases, there was a span of 13 bases. In DNA form, the CDR3 reads TGTGCCACCAGCAGAGACAGGGCCTCGCCCAACTATGGCTACACCTTC. It codes for CATSRDRASPNYGYTF. Combining the CDR3 with reference TRBV15 and TRBJ1-2 gives the whole variable domain DAMVIQNPRYQVTQFGKPVTLSCSQTLNHNVMYWYQQKSSQAPKLLFHYYDKDFNNEADTPDNFQSRRPNTSFCFLDIRSPGLGDTAMYLCATSRDRASPNYGYTFGSGTRLTVV.

The chain carries TRBV4-3 and TRBJ1-2; 7 nucleotides line up with TRBD1. V was pared by 3 bases and J by 8 bases, with 6 bases of the junction left unmatched. Germline lookup yields CDR1 LGHNA and CDR2 YSLEER. The CDR3 has 13 amino acids. The CDR3: CASSQTGRFGYTF. The CDR3 nucleotides are TGCGCCAGCAGCCAGACAGGGAGATTCGGCTACACCTTC.